Below are 14 T cell receptor beta chains sequenced from a single sample in a study of OX40 agonist ivuxolimab in advanced cancers. Clones were read by immunoSEQ multiplex PCR, and TCRdb kept only the in-frame ones, dropping some. Of about 81,000 clones in the sample, 93% were seen once. Sequences were derived from CD4+ or CD8+ T cells sorted from blood, sampled in a trial of the OX40 agonist ivuxolimab. Receptors were obtained from an adult with an advanced solid tumor such as melanoma, head and neck, liver or kidney cancer.

The chain carries TRBV7-2 and TRBJ2-5, with 9 nucleotides matching TRBD2. In germline, CDR1 is SGHTA, CDR2 FQGNSA. With 1 base clipped from V and 5 bases from J, the junction kept 8 bases outside the gene matches. This CDR3 region has 16 residues. The CDR3 nucleotides read TGTGCCAGCAGCTTAGATTTGCGGGGGGGCATGGAGACCCAGTACTTC. It codes for CASSLDLRGGMETQYF.

The CDR3 coding sequence is TGTGCCAGCAGCCCACAGACAGGGTGGGACGAGCAGTACTTC. Its protein is CASSPQTGWDEQYF. V gene TRBV7-6 combines with J gene TRBJ2-7; 7 bases are a match to TRBD1. The CDR3 spans 14 residues. Trimming at V came to 5 bases and at J to 5 bases, leaving 9 bases not matched to a gene. Per the germline V gene, CDR1 is SGHVS and CDR2 is FNYEAQ.

The CDR3 region has the DNA TGTGCCAGCAGTTTATGGACAGGGTACCACGAGCAGTACTTC. Its translation is CASSLWTGYHEQYF. This chain joins TRBV27 and TRBJ2-7; the match to TRBD1 covers 8 bases. Germline CDR1 and CDR2: MNHEY and SMNVEV (reference sequence). J gave up 5 bases and V 1 base, and 4 bases lay outside the gene matches. This CDR3 is 14 amino acids long.

The V gene is TRBV19, the J gene TRBJ2-1, with 9 bases that match TRBD1. Germline assignment: CDR1 LNHDA and CDR2 SQIVND (reference sequence). The CDR3 loop spans 17 amino acids. The V and J ends lost 3 bases and 5 bases, in that order; junction bases with no gene match: 11. CDR3: CASSIPPYRGQDNEQFF. DNA of the CDR3: TGTGCCAGTAGTATCCCCCCTTACAGGGGGCAGGACAATGAGCAGTTCTTC. The variable domain in full, completed from reference TRBV19 and TRBJ2-1, reads DGGITQSPKYLFRKEGQNVTLSCEQNLNHDAMYWYRQDPGQGLRLIYYSQIVNDFQKGDIAEGYSVSREKKESFPLTVTSAQKNPTAFYLCASSIPPYRGQDNEQFFGPGTRLTVL.

The chain employs TRBV4-3 and TRBJ1-2; no definite D call. The CDR3 runs to 13 residues. V dropped 2 bases and J dropped 1 base, with 5 bases sitting between them. Germline assignment: CDR1 LGHNA and CDR2 YSLEER. In nucleotides, the CDR3 is TGCGCCAGCAGCCAACTGCTTAACTATGGCTACACCTTC. It is translated as CASSQLLNYGYTF.

This sequence joins TRBV7-9 and TRBJ2-6; D gene unclear. Germline CDR1 reads SEHNR; CDR2 reads FQNEAQ (reference sequence). The CDR3 extends over 16 amino acids. Trimming pared 1 base from V and 0 bases from J, leaving 7 bases between. The CDR3 bases are TGTGCCAGCAGCTTAGGGGCCCCCTCTGGGGCCAACGTCCTGACTTTC. This translates into CASSLGAPSGANVLTF.

This chain connects TRBV4-3 to TRBJ2-7, with unresolved D. Germline V lookup: CDR1 LGHNA, CDR2 YSLEER. The CDR3 contains 13 residues. V lost 3 bases and J lost 3, with 9 bases in between. The CDR3 is CASSQSAFYEQYF. CDR3 sequence (DNA): TGCGCCAGCAGCCAGTCAGCCTTCTACGAGCAGTACTTC.

As regards this clone: Mismatch with germline at one junction end may stem from a read error. This rearrangement joins TRBV7-9 to TRBJ1-2, with D unclear. CDR3 length equals 14 residues. Germline CDR1 reads SEHNR; CDR2 reads FQNEAQ (reference sequence). For the CDR3, the DNA is TGTGTCAGCAGCTTAGGTGGCAGCAACTATGGCTACACCTTC. It codes for CVSSLGGSNYGYTF. Full variable domain (outside the CDR3, taken from reference TRBV7-9 and TRBJ1-2): DTGVSQNPRHKITKRGQNVTFRCDPISEHNRLYWYRQTLGQGPEFLTYFQNEAQLEKSRLLSDRFSAERPKGSFSTLEIQRTEQGDSAMYLCVSSLGGSNYGYTFGSGTRLTVV.

Notes on this clone: An end of the junction does not agree with germline; a read error may underlie this. The rearrangement joins TRBV4-1 to TRBJ1-2, with 10 positions matching TRBD1. The CDR3 runs to 14 residues. The V gene's germline CDR1 is MGHRA and CDR2 YSYEKL. The CDR3 region is CASSQPGQGGWLAF. DNA for the CDR3: TGCGCCAGCAGCCAGCCCGGACAGGGGGGGTGGTTGGCCTTC.

This chain links TRBV5-6 with TRBJ2-2; 9 nucleotides align to TRBD1. After removal of 3 bases from V and 4 bases from J, the junction contained 4 bases not matched to a gene. There are 15 residues in the CDR3. Germline values: CDR1 SGHDT, CDR2 YYEEEE. CDR3 sequence (DNA): TGTGCCAGCAGCTGGGACAGGGTGGGCACCGGGGAGCTGTTTTTT. Its translation: CASSWDRVGTGELFF. Full variable domain (missing parts from reference TRBV5-6 and TRBJ2-2): DAGVTQSPTHLIKTRGQQVTLRCSPKSGHDTVSWYQQALGQGPQFIFQYYEEEERQRGNFPDRFSGHQFPNYSSELNVNALLLGDSALYLCASSWDRVGTGELFFGEGSRLTVL.

The chain joins TRBV7-6 to TRBJ2-3; perhaps TRBD2 as D (6 bases). Trimming left V 4 bases short and J 2 bases short, with 13 bases between. The CDR3 consists of 15 residues. Germline CDR1 reads SGHVS; CDR2 reads FNYEAQ. The CDR3 bases are TGTGCCAGCAGCTCCCGGAGGGCTAACACAGATACGCAGTATTTT. Protein sequence: CASSSRRANTDTQYF. The full variable domain, its missing parts supplied by reference TRBV7-6 and TRBJ2-3, is GAGVSQSPRYKVTKRGQDVALRCDPISGHVSLYWYRQALGQGPEFLTYFNYEAQQDKSGLPNDRFSAERPEGSISTLTIQRTEQRDSAMYRCASSSRRANTDTQYFGPGTRLTVL.

This clone was found once. Mismatch with germline at one junction end may stem from a read error. The chain has TRBV7-2 and TRBJ2-7, with D possibly called TRBD1 or TRBD2 (5 bases each). Per the germline V gene, CDR1 is SGHTA and CDR2 is FQGNSA. The CDR3 has 18 residues. The CDR3 DNA follows: TGTGCCAGCAGCATAGCGACCGGGACCCAGAGAGTCACCTACGAGCAGTACTTC. Translating gives CASSIATGTQRVTYEQYF.

J is TRBJ2-7 and V is TRBV7-8; 7 positions match TRBD2. CDR1 and CDR2 (germline): SGHVS, FQNEAQ. The CDR3 is made up of 14 amino acids. After removal of 7 bases from V and 1 base from J, the junction contained 7 bases not matched to a gene. The DNA of the CDR3 is TGTGCCAGCACCGAGGCGGGGGAGTCCTACGAGCAGTACTTC. Its protein is CASTEAGESYEQYF.

The chain is built from TRBV7-2 and TRBJ1-1, with 8 bases lining up with TRBD1. J gave up 3 bases and V 4 bases, and 4 bases lay outside the gene matches. The CDR3 extends over 14 amino acids. Germline values: CDR1 SGHTA, CDR2 FQGNSA. CDR3: CASSSRGPYTEAFF. In nucleotides, the CDR3 is TGTGCCAGCAGCTCCAGGGGGCCGTACACTGAAGCTTTCTTT.